This T cell receptor (beta chain) appears in the sequencing data of a study of identifying expanded T cells in peripheral blood. Germline V gene sequence: CDR1 MDHEN, CDR2 SYDVKM. The V end lost 2 bases, the J end lost 11 bases, and 19 bases lay between the germline ends. The CDR3 loop spans 16 amino acids. Profiling relied on immunoSEQ multiplex PCR, and the TCRdb table lists in-frame clones only, not all of them. Of some 78,000 clones listed, more than 70% are singletons. The chain couples TRBV28 to TRBJ1-6; D not resolved. The sequenced sample was blood. This clonotype was obtained from a person aged 18-70 years in good health. CDR3 nucleotides: TGTGCCAGCAGTTTAGGGGTTGGCGGCGGCGGGCCACCCCTCCACTTT. The encoded protein is CASSLGVGGGGPPLHF.